Below, 27 T cell receptor beta chains from the same sample are listed, as sequenced in a study of blood T cells in healthy people across ages. The second PCR ran about 6 to 11 cycles with a sample-barcoded 5' primer and J-beta primers. One entry per CDR3 protein results from TCRdb running MiXCR on the 5' RACE reads. The sample yields around 2 million distinct CDR3 sequences, 39% seen once. The sequencing sample was made of blood. The receptors shown here come from a human donor in good health.

The V gene is TRBV20-1, the J gene TRBJ1-1; D is ambiguous. The CDR3 length is 12 residues. Germline CDR1 reads DFQATT; CDR2 reads SNEGSKA (reference sequence). The DNA for the CDR3 is TGCAGGTCACAAGGGTCAAGAACTGAAGCTTTCTTT. Its protein product is CRSQGSRTEAFF.

The chain carries TRBV12-5 and TRBJ2-5; the D call may be TRBD1 or TRBD2 (5 bases each). This CDR3 region has 16 residues. The germline V gene encodes CDR1 LGHNT and CDR2 FRNRAP. V was pared by 4 bases and J by 1 base, with 16 bases between. CDR3 nucleotide sequence: TGTGCTAGTGGTTGGGGGTCAGAACAGGCCCAAGAGACCCAGTACTTC. Amino acids: CASGWGSEQAQETQYF. Full variable domain (outside the CDR3, taken from reference TRBV12-5 and TRBJ2-5): DARVTQTPRHKVTEMGQEVTMRCQPILGHNTVFWYRQTMMQGLELLAYFRNRAPLDDSGMPKDRFSAEMPDATLATLKIQPSEPRDSAVYFCASGWGSEQAQETQYFGPGTRLLVL.

The table lists this clonotype with a few counts. The chain links TRBV4-3 to TRBJ1-4; TRBD1 is a possible D gene (5 bases). The length of the CDR3 is 15 residues. Trimming removed 3 bases at V and 6 bases at J, with 14 bases between. CDR1 LGHNA and CDR2 YSLEER come from the germline V gene. CDR3 bases: TGCGCCAGCAGCCAGGGGTGGGACCTTTATGAAAAACTGTTTTTT. It specifies CASSQGWDLYEKLFF.

With respect to this clonotype: A junction end diverges from the germline sequence, so it may reflect a read error. The gene calls are TRBV27 and TRBJ1-1; D is unresolved. Germline V CDR1 and CDR2: MNHEY, SMNVEV (reference sequence). The CDR3 consists of 13 residues. The CDR3 sequence is CTSSFLRTTEAFF. CDR3 sequence (DNA): TGTACCAGCAGTTTCCTCAGAACCACTGAAGCTTTCTTT.

This clonotype has more than one count but fewer than ten. This sequence joins TRBV9 and TRBJ2-5; D not resolved. This CDR3 comprises 14 residues. Per the germline V gene, CDR1 is SGDLS and CDR2 is YYNGEE. The germline V and J ends were trimmed by 0 bases and 5 bases, with 11 bases remaining between them. CDR3 DNA sequence: TGTGCCAGCAGCGTAGATCAGGTCGGGGAGACCCAGTACTTC. Protein: CASSVDQVGETQYF.

The chain recombines TRBV12-3 or TRBV12-4 with TRBJ2-3; TRBD2 matches at 8 bases. CDR3 size: 14 residues. The ends lost 7 bases at V and 2 bases at J; junction bases unmatched: 5. The CDR3 region is CASIQAGDTDTQYF. DNA of the CDR3: TGTGCCAGCATCCAAGCGGGGGACACAGATACGCAGTATTTT.

This clonotype was recorded a few times. V gene TRBV7-9 combines with J gene TRBJ2-1; TRBD2 matches at 8 bases. Germline trimming cut 7 bases from V and 8 bases from J; bases unmatched to any gene: 13. Germline assignment: CDR1 SEHNR and CDR2 FQNEAQ (reference sequence). The CDR3 runs 15 residues. CDR3 coding DNA: TGTGCCAGCATCGGGGGGGGCCCGCTGCGCGATGAGCAGTTCTTC. Protein: CASIGGGPLRDEQFF.

The J gene is TRBJ1-1, the V gene TRBV7-9, with TRBD1 as a possible D gene (5 bases). The CDR3 extends over 14 amino acids. The V end was cut by 4 bases, the J end by 0 bases, with 9 bases between. Germline assignment: CDR1 SEHNR and CDR2 FQNEAQ (reference sequence). The CDR3 nucleotides are TGTGCCAGCAGCTGGGGGTTCATGAACACTGAAGCTTTCTTT. It codes for CASSWGFMNTEAFF.

This clonotype showed up just a few times. The chain uses TRBV5-1 and TRBJ2-5, with a tentative D call TRBD2 (6 bases). Germline V lookup: CDR1 SGHRS, CDR2 YFSETQ. The length of the CDR3 is 15 residues. Trimming removed 0 bases from V and 4 bases from J, with 13 bases in between. The CDR3 here is CASSLAGSGAETQYF. CDR3 bases: TGCGCCAGCAGCTTGGCCGGTAGCGGAGCAGAGACCCAGTACTTC.

The CDR3 bases are TGTGCCAGCAGTTCTGGGATCAGCAGCAATGAGCAGTTCTTC. It translates to CASSSGISSNEQFF. The chain uses TRBV7-9 and TRBJ2-1; D unclear. CDR1 is SEHNR, CDR2 FQNEAQ, per germline (reference sequence). The CDR3 covers 14 residues. Trimming cost V 6 bases and J 6 bases, with 15 bases left between them.

This clonotype was seen more than once but under ten times. V and J are TRBV10-3 and TRBJ2-5; no clear D gene. The CDR3 covers 12 residues. The V and J ends lost 0 bases and 7 bases respectively, with 6 bases between them. CDR1 and CDR2 (germline): ENHRY, SYGVKD. The chain's CDR3 is CAISESKGTQYF. CDR3 in DNA: TGTGCCATCAGTGAGTCGAAGGGGACCCAGTACTTC.

This clonotype was counted a single time. This chain links TRBV15 with TRBJ2-3; 8 positions match TRBD1. Germline V gives CDR1 LNHNV, CDR2 YYDKDF (reference sequence). This CDR3 spans 13 amino acids. Germline trimming cut 8 bases from V and 5 bases from J; bases unmatched to any gene: 6. CDR3 sequence: CATGATGVDTQYF. In DNA form, the CDR3 reads TGTGCCACCGGCGCGACAGGGGTAGATACGCAGTATTTT.

In this sample, this clonotype turned up a few times. The chain joins TRBV24-1 to TRBJ2-1; D call uncertain. Germline V gives CDR1 KGHDR, CDR2 SFDVKD. The V end was cut by 7 bases, the J end by 6 bases, with 12 bases between. The length of the CDR3 is 13 residues. The CDR3 sequence: CATRETVFNEQFF. Written as DNA, the CDR3 is TGTGCCACCAGAGAAACAGTATTCAATGAGCAGTTCTTC.

At least ten counts were recorded for this clonotype. The chain uses TRBV5-1 and TRBJ2-1; D unresolved. Per germline, CDR1 SGHRS and CDR2 YFSETQ. With 6 bases removed from V and 3 bases from J, the gap between germline ends came to 10 bases. The CDR3 runs 13 residues. This CDR3 is CASKGSSYNEQFF. The CDR3, as DNA: TGCGCCAGCAAGGGAAGCAGCTACAATGAGCAGTTCTTC.

Turning to this clonotype: A much larger clone differs by one base, so this may be a read error. The rearrangement joins TRBV20-1 to TRBJ2-1; 9 bases line up with TRBD2. Germline CDR1 DFQATT, CDR2 SNEGSKA (reference sequence). The CDR3 has 16 amino acids. V lost 4 bases, J lost 10 bases, and 17 bases stayed unmatched. The DNA of the CDR3 is TGCAGTGCTAACAGACCGGGACTAGCATCTTCCTACGAGCAGTTCTTC. Protein product: CSANRPGLASSYEQFF.

The chain couples TRBV7-2 to TRBJ1-2; TRBD1 matches at 9 bases. V gave up 7 bases and J gave up 7 bases; unmatched junction bases: 7. The CDR3 spans 13 residues. Germline assignment: CDR1 SGHTA and CDR2 FQGNSA. The CDR3, as DNA: TGTGCCAGCACCCAGCGGGGACAGGGTGGCTACACCTTC. It specifies CASTQRGQGGYTF.

This chain uses TRBV4-3 with TRBJ2-3; D remains ambiguous. V dropped 4 bases and J dropped 5 bases, with 19 bases sitting between them. CDR1 and CDR2 (germline): LGHNA, YSLEER. The CDR3 consists of 16 residues. CDR3 loop: CASSLTSALSRDTQYF. CDR3 in DNA: TGCGCCAGCAGCCTAACCTCGGCCCTAAGTAGAGATACGCAGTATTTT.

As for this clonotype: This may stem from a read error, because a much larger clone lies one nucleotide away. The chain links TRBV20-1 to TRBJ1-2; maybe TRBD1 (5 bases). Trimming shortened V by 7 bases and J by 8 bases, and 20 bases separated the two germline ends. Germline V gene sequence: CDR1 DFQATT, CDR2 SNEGSKA (reference sequence). The CDR3 has 13 amino acids. The CDR3 DNA reads as TGCAGTGTGGCCTCGATGCGGGGCAGCGGCTACACCTTC. The encoded protein is CSVASMRGSGYTF.

In DNA, the CDR3 is TGTGCCAGCAGCTTAGTCTCTAGGGGGCAAGAGCAGTTCTTC. Protein product: CASSLVSRGQEQFF. The chain links TRBV7-9 to TRBJ2-1, with 7 nucleotides matching TRBD1. J lost 10 bases, V lost 1 base, and 7 bases had no gene match. The CDR3 loop spans 14 amino acids. CDR1 is SEHNR, CDR2 FQNEAQ, per germline (reference sequence). Variable domain in full (rest from reference TRBV7-9 and TRBJ2-1): DTGVSQNPRHKITKRGQNVTFRCDPISEHNRLYWYRQTLGQGPEFLTYFQNEAQLEKSRLLSDRFSAERPKGSFSTLEIQRTEQGDSAMYLCASSLVSRGQEQFFGPGTRLTVL.

This sequence joins TRBV6-5 and TRBJ1-1; D remains unclear. The CDR3 runs 11 residues. Per the germline V gene, CDR1 is MNHEY and CDR2 is SVGAGI. The V end was cut by 6 bases, the J end by 7 bases, with 9 bases between. The CDR3 spells CASSGRFEAFF. The CDR3 nucleotides are TGTGCCAGCAGCGGGAGATTTGAAGCTTTCTTT.

This chain connects TRBV10-3 to TRBJ2-5, with D maybe TRBD1 (6 bases). Trimming removed 9 bases at V and 4 bases at J, with 12 bases between. Looked up from germline, CDR1 is ENHRY and CDR2 is SYGVKD. The CDR3 contains 12 residues. The CDR3 loop is CAIRDIGETQYF. The CDR3 nucleotides are TGTGCCATTAGGGACATCGGAGAGACCCAGTACTTC.

As to this clonotype: A read error may produce the germline difference seen at one junction end. The chain has TRBV6-6 and TRBJ2-1, with a possible D match to TRBD2 (5 bases). Germline V gene lookup returns CDR1 MNHNY and CDR2 SVGAGI (reference sequence). This CDR3 region has 15 residues. The CDR3: CASGYSSPGVNEQFF. In DNA, the CDR3 is TGTGCCAGCGGTTACTCAAGCCCCGGGGTCAATGAGCAGTTCTTC.

The chain carries TRBV4-1 and TRBJ2-1; TRBD1 agrees at 7 bases. Germline V CDR1 and CDR2: MGHRA, YSYEKL. The V gene end was trimmed by 2 bases and the J gene end by 2 bases; junction bases not matched to a gene: 9. The CDR3 sequence is 17 residues long. The CDR3 loop reads CASSQYRGTGTYNEQFF. For the CDR3, the DNA is TGCGCCAGCAGCCAATACAGGGGTACGGGGACCTACAATGAGCAGTTCTTC.

The chain uses TRBV6-6 and TRBJ2-6, with no clear D. This CDR3 spans 15 amino acids. V was shortened by 7 bases and J by 2 bases, with 12 bases between the two germline ends. Germline V gene sequence: CDR1 MNHNY, CDR2 SVGAGI (reference sequence). Here the CDR3 reads CASTQSDPGANVLTF. The CDR3 nucleotides read TGTGCCAGCACCCAATCAGATCCTGGGGCCAACGTCCTGACTTTC.

The chain has TRBV19 and TRBJ2-3; a weak D match, TRBD2 (6 bases). The germline V and J ends were trimmed by 7 bases and 8 bases, with 16 bases remaining between them. CDR1 LNHDA and CDR2 SQIVND come from the germline V gene (reference sequence). This CDR3 is built from 13 residues. The CDR3 DNA follows: TGTGCCAGTAACGCGGGGAGCACCGGTACGCAGTATTTT. This translates into CASNAGSTGTQYF.

The rearrangement uses TRBV4-1 and TRBJ2-1, with D unresolved. CDR3 length equals 14 residues. Germline CDR1 MGHRA, CDR2 YSYEKL. The V end was cut by 4 bases, the J end by 7 bases, with 14 bases between. CDR3 amino acids: CASSPLASSNEQFF. As DNA, the CDR3 is TGCGCCAGCAGCCCCCTCGCAAGTTCTAATGAGCAGTTCTTC.

In this sample, this clonotype turned up a few times. The chain couples TRBV7-2 to TRBJ2-7; perhaps TRBD2 as D (6 bases). The CDR3 length is 17 residues. Trimming removed 2 bases at V and 4 bases at J, with 21 bases between. CDR1 and CDR2 (germline): SGHTA, FQGNSA. The DNA for the CDR3 is TGTGCCAGCAGCTTATCCGGCCCCCACGCGGGGCTATACGAGCAGTACTTC. This codes for CASSLSGPHAGLYEQYF.